A single sample gave rise to the 5 T cell receptor beta chains below, sequenced in a study of blood T cell repertoires in COVID-19. Only in-frame clones appear in the TCRdb table, and some are missing; sequencing was by immunoSEQ multiplex PCR. This sample carries roughly 150,000 clones, around 90% of them seen once, and the ten largest clones take around 1.9%. Sequenced input: peripheral blood. All receptors come from a man aged 50-60 years who had recovered from COVID-19.

The chain employs TRBV20-1 and TRBJ2-5; 7 nucleotides match TRBD2. The germline V gene encodes CDR1 DFQATT and CDR2 SNEGSKA (reference sequence). This CDR3 is 14 amino acids long. V shed 3 bases, J shed 4 bases, and the junction held 8 bases outside the gene matches. CDR3 loop: CSASLGLGGETQYF. The CDR3 DNA reads TGCAGTGCTAGTCTCGGACTAGGAGGAGAGACCCAGTACTTC.

The V gene is TRBV5-1, the J gene TRBJ2-3; a weak D match, TRBD2 (6 bases). The CDR3 is made up of 16 amino acids. V gave up 0 bases and J gave up 1 base, with 12 bases separating them. Germline-derived CDR1 and CDR2 are SGHRS and YFSETQ. CDR3 sequence reads: CASSLAGDQRTDTQYF. The CDR3 nucleotides read TGCGCCAGCAGCTTGGCGGGGGACCAACGCACAGATACGCAGTATTTT. Variable domain in full (rest from reference TRBV5-1 and TRBJ2-3): KAGVTQTPRYLIKTRGQQVTLSCSPISGHRSVSWYQQTPGQGLQFLFEYFSETQRNKGNFPGRFSGRQFSNSRSEMNVSTLELGDSALYLCASSLAGDQRTDTQYFGPGTRLTVL.

As to this clone: Other DNA variants within this sample encode the same CDR3. This chain connects TRBV30 to TRBJ1-5; TRBD1 agrees at 7 bases. CDR1 and CDR2 (germline): GTSNPN, SVGIG (reference sequence). The J segment lost 6 bases and the V segment lost 2 bases, leaving 4 bases of the junction unmatched. The CDR3 consists of 13 residues. The CDR3 sequence: CAWSRQGGQPQHF. The CDR3 DNA reads as TGTGCCTGGAGTCGACAGGGAGGTCAGCCCCAGCATTTT.

The chain recombines TRBV25-1 with TRBJ2-3, with 7 nucleotides matching TRBD1. After removal of 5 bases from V and 7 bases from J, the junction contained 12 bases not matched to a gene. The germline CDR1 and CDR2 sequences are MGHDK and SYGVNS. This CDR3 region has 15 residues. CDR3 nucleotides: TGTGCCAGCAGTCTTGGGACAGAGTCTGTAAATACGCAGTATTTT. As protein: CASSLGTESVNTQYF.

The chain joins TRBV4-2 to TRBJ1-1; possible D gene TRBD1, 5 bases. V was pared by 0 bases and J by 3 bases, with 17 bases between. This CDR3 comprises 17 residues. Germline CDR1 reads LGHNA; CDR2 reads YNFKEQ. The DNA for the CDR3 is TGTGCCAGCAGCCAAGATGGGCAGGGAGGTGTCTACACTGAAGCTTTCTTT. Translated: CASSQDGQGGVYTEAFF.